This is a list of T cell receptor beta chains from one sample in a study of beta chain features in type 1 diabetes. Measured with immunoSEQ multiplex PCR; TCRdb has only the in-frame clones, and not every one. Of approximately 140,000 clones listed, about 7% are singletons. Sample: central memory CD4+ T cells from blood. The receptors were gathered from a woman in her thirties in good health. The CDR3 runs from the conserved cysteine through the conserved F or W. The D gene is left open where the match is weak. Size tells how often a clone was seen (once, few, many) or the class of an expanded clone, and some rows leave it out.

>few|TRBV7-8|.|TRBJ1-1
TGTGCCAGCAGCTTAGCGATAGGGGGGGGAAGGACTGAAGCTTTCTTT
CASSLAIGGGRTEAFF
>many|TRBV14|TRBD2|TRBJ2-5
TGTGCCAGCAGCCAGGCTACTAGCGGGAGTGCCCGGTGGACCCAGTACTTC
CASSQATSGSARWTQYF
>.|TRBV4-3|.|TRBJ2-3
TGCGCCAGCAGCACACAACAGGGTGGGGTGGGAGATACGCAGTATTTT
CASSTQQGGVGDTQYF
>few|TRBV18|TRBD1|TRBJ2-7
TGTGCCAGCTCCCGCGACAGGGGGCATACCTACGAGCAGTACTTC
CASSRDRGHTYEQYF
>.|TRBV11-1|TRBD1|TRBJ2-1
TGTGCCAGCAGCTTAGGGGAACAGGGGGCTCTATACAATGAGCAGTTCTTC
CASSLGEQGALYNEQFF
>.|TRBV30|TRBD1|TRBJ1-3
TGTGCCTGGAGTGGAGGGACAGGGGCTGGAAACACCATATATTTT
CAWSGGTGAGNTIYF
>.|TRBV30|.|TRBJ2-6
TGTGCCTGGACCCAGGGGAGCGGGGCCAACGTCCTGACTTTC
CAWTQGSGANVLTF
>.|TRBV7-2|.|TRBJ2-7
TGTGCCAGCAGCCCCTACTTGGACGAGCAGTACTTC
CASSPYLDEQYF
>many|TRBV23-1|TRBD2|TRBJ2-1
TGCGCCAGCAGTCAACGACTAGCGGGAGTAAATGAGCAGTTCTTC
CASSQRLAGVNEQFF
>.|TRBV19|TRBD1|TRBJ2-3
TGTGCCAGTACTCCCGCTGGGGACAGGGTAGCAGATACGCAGTATTTT
CASTPAGDRVADTQYF
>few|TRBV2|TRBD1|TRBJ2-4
TGTGCCAGCAGCCGCTTCCAGACAGGACAGGGTATTCAGTACTTC
CASSRFQTGQGIQYF
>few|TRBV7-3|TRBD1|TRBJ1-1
TGTGCCAGCAGCTTTACAGGGGGAGGCGACACTGAAGCTTTCTTT
CASSFTGGGDTEAFF
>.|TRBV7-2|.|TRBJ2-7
TGTGCCAGCAGCACCAGGGGGGATGCCTACGAGCAGTACTTC
CASSTRGDAYEQYF
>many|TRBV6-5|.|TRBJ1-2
TGTGCCAGCAGCCTCTCTCGGAGGGTTGATGGCTACACCTTC
CASSLSRRVDGYTF
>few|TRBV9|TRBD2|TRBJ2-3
TGTGCCAGCAGCGTAGATTTGGGGCTAGCGGGAGGAGATACGCAGTATTTT
CASSVDLGLAGGDTQYF
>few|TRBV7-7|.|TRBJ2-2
TGTGCTAGCAGCAGATCGACAGGGAACACCGGGGAGCTGTTTTTT
CASSRSTGNTGELFF
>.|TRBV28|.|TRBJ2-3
TGTGCCAGCATCTTTGCGGATGGCACAGATACGCAGTATTTT
CASIFADGTDTQYF
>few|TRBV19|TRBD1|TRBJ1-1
TGTGCCAGTAGCATACGACAGGGCGCAAACACTGAAGCTTTCTTT
CASSIRQGANTEAFF
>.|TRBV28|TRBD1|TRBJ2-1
TGTGCCAGCAGCTCAGGGACAGGAGGTTACAATGAGCAGTTCTTC
CASSSGTGGYNEQFF
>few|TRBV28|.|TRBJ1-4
TGTGCCAGCAGCACCGGGACTCCTAATGAAAAACTGTTTTTT
CASSTGTPNEKLFF
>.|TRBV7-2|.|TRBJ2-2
TGTGCCAGCAGCTTAGGGCAAGTTGGCACCGGGGAGCTGTTTTTT
CASSLGQVGTGELFF
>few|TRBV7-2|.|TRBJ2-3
TGTGCCAGCAGCTCCACCCGCGTTAGCACAGATACGCAGTATTTT
CASSSTRVSTDTQYF
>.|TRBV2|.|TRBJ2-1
TGTGCCAGCAAAGGGAGCTCCTACAATGAGCAGTTCTTC
CASKGSSYNEQFF
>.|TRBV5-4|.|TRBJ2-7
TGTGCCAGCAGCTTGGGGCAGGAAACCTACGAGCAGTACTTC
CASSLGQETYEQYF
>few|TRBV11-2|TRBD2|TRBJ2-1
TGTGCCAGCAGCGGCCGGGGGACTAGCGGGGGTGAAAATGAGCAGTTCTTC
CASSGRGTSGGENEQFF
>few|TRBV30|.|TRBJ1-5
TGTGCCTGGAGTGTAACAGGGAGGGATAGCAATCAGCCCCAGCATTTT
CAWSVTGRDSNQPQHF
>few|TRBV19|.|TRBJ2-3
TGTGCCGCGGGGCGGAGCGGGGATACGCAGTATTTT
CAAGRSGDTQYF
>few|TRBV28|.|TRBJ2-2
TGTGCCAGCAGTCCCGGTCAGGGCGGGGAGCTGTTTTTT
CASSPGQGGELFF
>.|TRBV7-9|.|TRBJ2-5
TGTGCCAGCACCCCCGGGGGAGAGACCCAGTACTTC
CASTPGGETQYF
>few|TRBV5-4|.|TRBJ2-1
TGTGCCAGCAGCAGGCAGGGTCTAAATGAGCAGTTCTTC
CASSRQGLNEQFF
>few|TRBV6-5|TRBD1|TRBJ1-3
TGTGCCAGCAGCGTGACAGGGGTCGGGAACACCATATATTTT
CASSVTGVGNTIYF
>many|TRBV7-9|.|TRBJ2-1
TGTGCCAGCAGCTTACAGAAAACTGAGCAGTTCTTC
CASSLQKTEQFF
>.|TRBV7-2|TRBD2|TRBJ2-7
TGTGCCAGCAGCCCTCGGACTAGCGGCTCCTACGAGCAGTACTTC
CASSPRTSGSYEQYF
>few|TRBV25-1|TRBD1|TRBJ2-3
TGTGCCAGCAGTGAATCCGGGACAGGGAGGGGCACAGATACGCAGTATTTT
CASSESGTGRGTDTQYF
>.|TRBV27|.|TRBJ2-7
TGTGCCAGCAGTCTATACGCCCTTTCGGGCAGGGGCGAGCAGTACTTC
CASSLYALSGRGEQYF
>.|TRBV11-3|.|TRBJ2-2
TGTGCCAGCAGCTTAAACCCCGGTGAGGGCGGGGAGCTGTTTTTT
CASSLNPGEGGELFF
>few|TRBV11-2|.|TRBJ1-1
TGTGCCAGCAGCCAGGGTATGAACACTGAAGCTTTCTTT
CASSQGMNTEAFF
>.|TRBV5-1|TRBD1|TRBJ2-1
TGCGCCAGCAGCTCTGGACAGGGTTTGTACAATGAGCAGTTCTTC
CASSSGQGLYNEQFF
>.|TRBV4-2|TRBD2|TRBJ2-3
TGTGCCAGCAGCCAAGCGGTACTAGCGGAGAGCACAGATACGCAGTATTTT
CASSQAVLAESTDTQYF
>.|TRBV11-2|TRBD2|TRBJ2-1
TGTGCCAGCAGCTCGCCGGGACTAGCAACTGAGCAGTTCTTC
CASSSPGLATEQFF
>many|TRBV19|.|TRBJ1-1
TGTGCCAGTAAATCAGGGGCGCAGAACACTGAAGCTTTCTTT
CASKSGAQNTEAFF
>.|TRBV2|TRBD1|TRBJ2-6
TGTGCCAGCAGGGGGGACAGGGCTGGGGCCAACGTCCTGACTTTC
CASRGDRAGANVLTF
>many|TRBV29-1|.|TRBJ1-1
TGCAGCGTGGGCCATACAGGGCTGAACACTGAAGCTTTCTTT
CSVGHTGLNTEAFF
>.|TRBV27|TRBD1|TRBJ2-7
TGTGCCAGCAGTTTCCAGGGACAGCCTATTCCCTACGAGCAGTACTTC
CASSFQGQPIPYEQYF
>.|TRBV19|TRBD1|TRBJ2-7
TGTGCCAGTAGTAAAAACCCAGACAGGGTCTACGAGCAGTACTTC
CASSKNPDRVYEQYF
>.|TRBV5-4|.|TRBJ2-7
TGTGCCAGCAGCTTGGACGGCTACGAGCAGTACTTC
CASSLDGYEQYF
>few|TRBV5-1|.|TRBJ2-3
TGCGCCAGCAGCTTGGATCTTCCCCCCACAGATACGCAGTATTTT
CASSLDLPPTDTQYF
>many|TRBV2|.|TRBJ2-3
TGTGCCAGCCGTTCGACAGGTGGGGGAGATACGCAGTATTTT
CASRSTGGGDTQYF
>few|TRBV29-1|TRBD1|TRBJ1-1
TGCAGCGTTGAAGGAGGTACAGGGGGCGAAATCTTTGAAGCTTTCTTT
CSVEGGTGGEIFEAFF
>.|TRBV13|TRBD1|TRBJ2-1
TGTGCCAGCAGCTCGGGACAGGGGGCAATCTTC
CASSSGQGAIF
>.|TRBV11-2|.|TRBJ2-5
TGTGCCAGCAGAAATGAGGTGACCCAGTACTTC
CASRNEVTQYF
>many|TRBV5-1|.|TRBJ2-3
TGCGCCAGCAGGTTACAGGGTTCCACAGATACGCAGTATTTT
CASRLQGSTDTQYF
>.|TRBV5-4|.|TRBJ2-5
TGTGCCAGCAGCTTGGGTAATGCGGGGCAAGAGACCCAGTACTTC
CASSLGNAGQETQYF
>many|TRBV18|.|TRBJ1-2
TGTGCCAGCTCACCAGAGACAGGCCGTGGCTACACCTTC
CASSPETGRGYTF
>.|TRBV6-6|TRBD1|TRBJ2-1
TGTGCCAGCGGCCTGACAGGGATCAATGAGCAGTTCTTC
CASGLTGINEQFF